This TCR beta chain was observed in a study of blood T cell repertoires in COVID-19 (TCRdb year 2020). Study-level background: Samples from collaborators originated in the United States, Italy and Spain and spanned both the acute and convalescent phases of COVID-19. The material from the prospective study consisted of cDNA or gDNA derived from T cells, B-cell-depleted T cells, or PBMCs. The dataset comprised deeply sampled blood TCRbeta repertoires from subjects exposed to, actively infected with, or recovered from COVID-19. The repertoires were made available in a free public database intended to serve as a resource for research on the immune response to SARS-CoV-2. The samples were drawn from two sources: the first 160 participants of the ongoing ImmuneRACE study, and 1,254 subjects contributed by 6 global collaborators. The sample metadata nearly always contained a de-identified subject ID, COVID-19 status, age in years and sex. Where available, HLA class I and class II types were taken from metadata supplied by the sample provider and were not determined by assay-based typing. The paper's findings and limits, for the study overall: The quantity of clinical and demographic metadata differed by source and by participant and was supplied without curation.

The immunoSEQ Assay, a bias-controlled multiplex PCR, was used to amplify TCRbeta CDR3 regions from genomic DNA. The authors' analysis ran thus. The number of nucleated cells in each sample was estimated from the amplification of reference gene primers within the assay. To quantify the absolute abundance of each unique TCRbeta CDR3 rearrangement, sequence reads were collapsed and filtered. For each sample, productive Simpson clonality was calculated by taking the square root of Simpson's diversity index across productive rearrangements. Sourced from immuneACCESS, this table was stored by TCRdb with only in-frame sequences that have V and J called. A share of the clones is absent; for the studies checked, an unresolved V gene accounts for under half, and the remainder has no known explanation. V, J and clone size reflect that table, while D and trimming were determined from the DNA. The sample has fewer than 250,000 clones on record, roughly nine tenths of them singletons. 1.1% of the sample is in the top ten clones.

Concerning this clone: The specificity of this receptor is unknown. No base qualities exist here, and no much larger clone lies one base off it.

V and J are truncated by 6 bases and 6 bases respectively, leaving an intervening sequence of 18 bases. Counted from cysteine to phenylalanine, this CDR3 has 14 amino acids. CDR3 DNA only is kept here, 42 bases in frame from base 1. CDR1 and CDR2 are drawn from the germline V gene: SQVTM, ANQGSEA. Collaborating institutions collected whole blood in K2EDTA tubes following their own protocols. For TCRbeta analysis, collaborator samples were shipped as frozen whole blood, as isolated PBMCs, or as DNA extracted from either sample type. The sequence derives from a man aged 30 to 39 with acute or convalescent COVID-19. The receptor chain draws on TRBV29-1 and TRBJ1-5, with no reliable assignment of the D segment. Specimen: peripheral blood. The CDR3 reads as follows: CSVSDGGTSQPQHF. The DNA reads as follows: TGCAGCGTATCAGATGGCGGTACGAGTCAGCCCCAGCATTTT.